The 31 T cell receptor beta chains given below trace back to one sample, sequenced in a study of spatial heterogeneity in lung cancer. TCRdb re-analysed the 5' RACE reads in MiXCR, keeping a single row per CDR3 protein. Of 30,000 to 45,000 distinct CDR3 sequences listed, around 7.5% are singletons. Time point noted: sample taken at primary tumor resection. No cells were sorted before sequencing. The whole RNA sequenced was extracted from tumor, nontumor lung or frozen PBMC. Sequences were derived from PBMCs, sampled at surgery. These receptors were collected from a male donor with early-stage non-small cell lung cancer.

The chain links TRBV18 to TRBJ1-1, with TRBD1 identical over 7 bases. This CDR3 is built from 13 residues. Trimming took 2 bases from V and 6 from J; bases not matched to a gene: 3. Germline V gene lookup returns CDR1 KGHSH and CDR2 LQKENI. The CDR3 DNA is TGTGCCAGCTCACCAGACAGGGTCGCTGAAGCTTTCTTT. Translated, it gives CASSPDRVAEAFF.

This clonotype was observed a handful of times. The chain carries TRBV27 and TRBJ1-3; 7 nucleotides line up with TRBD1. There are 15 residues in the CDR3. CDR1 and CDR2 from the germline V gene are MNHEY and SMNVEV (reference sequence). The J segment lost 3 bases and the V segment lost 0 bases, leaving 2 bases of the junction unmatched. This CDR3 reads CASSLSRGLGNTIYF. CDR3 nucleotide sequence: TGTGCCAGCAGTTTATCGAGGGGGCTTGGAAACACCATATATTTT.

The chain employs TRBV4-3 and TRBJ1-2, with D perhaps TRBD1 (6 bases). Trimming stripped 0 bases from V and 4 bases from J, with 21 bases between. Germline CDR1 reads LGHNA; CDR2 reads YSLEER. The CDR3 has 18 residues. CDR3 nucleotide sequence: TGCGCCAGCAGCCAAGATCGACCAGGGGCCTCCTACGTCTATGGCTACACCTTC. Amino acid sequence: CASSQDRPGASYVYGYTF.

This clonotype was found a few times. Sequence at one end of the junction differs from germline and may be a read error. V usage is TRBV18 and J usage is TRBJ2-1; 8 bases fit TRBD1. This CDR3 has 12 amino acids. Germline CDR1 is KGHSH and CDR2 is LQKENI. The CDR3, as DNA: TGTGCCAGCTCCCCACAGGGGGGTGAGCAGTTCTTC. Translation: CASSPQGGEQFF.

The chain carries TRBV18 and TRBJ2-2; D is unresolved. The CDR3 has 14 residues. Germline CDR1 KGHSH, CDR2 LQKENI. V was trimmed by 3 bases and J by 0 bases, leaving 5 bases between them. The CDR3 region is CASSPDPNTGELFF. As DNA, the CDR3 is TGTGCCAGCTCACCTGACCCGAACACCGGGGAGCTGTTTTTT.

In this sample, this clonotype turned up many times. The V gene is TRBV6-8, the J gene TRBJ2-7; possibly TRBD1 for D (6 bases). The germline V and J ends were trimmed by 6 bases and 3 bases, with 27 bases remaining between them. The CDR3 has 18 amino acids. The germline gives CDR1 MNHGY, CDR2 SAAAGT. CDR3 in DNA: TGTGCCAGCAGCTCGTTCTACCAAATTTCCCCCAGGGGCTACGAGCAGTACGTC. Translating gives CASSSFYQISPRGYEQYV.

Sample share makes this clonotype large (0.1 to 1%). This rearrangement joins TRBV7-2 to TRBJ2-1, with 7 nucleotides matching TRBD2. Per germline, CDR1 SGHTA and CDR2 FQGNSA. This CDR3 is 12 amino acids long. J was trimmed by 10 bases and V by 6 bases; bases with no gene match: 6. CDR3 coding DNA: TGTGCCAGCAGAGCGGGACCCCCGGAGCAGTTCTTC. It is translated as CASRAGPPEQFF.

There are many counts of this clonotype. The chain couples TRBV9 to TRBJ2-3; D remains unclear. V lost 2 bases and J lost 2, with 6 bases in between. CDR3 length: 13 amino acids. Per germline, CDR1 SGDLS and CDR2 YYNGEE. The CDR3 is CASSVILTDTQYF. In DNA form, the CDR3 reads TGTGCCAGCAGCGTTATTCTCACAGATACGCAGTATTTT.

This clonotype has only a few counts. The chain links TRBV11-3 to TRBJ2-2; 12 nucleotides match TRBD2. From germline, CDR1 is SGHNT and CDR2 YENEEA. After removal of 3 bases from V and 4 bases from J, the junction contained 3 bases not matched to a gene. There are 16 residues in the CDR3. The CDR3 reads CASSFGLAGSTGELFF. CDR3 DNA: TGTGCCAGCAGCTTTGGACTAGCGGGATCCACCGGGGAGCTGTTTTTT.

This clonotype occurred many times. CDR3 in DNA: TGTGCCAGCAGTTACTCAGTGTCCGGGAGCACAGATACGCAGTATTTT. It specifies CASSYSVSGSTDTQYF. J is TRBJ2-3 and V is TRBV6-5; D is undetermined. The CDR3 has 16 amino acids. V was trimmed by 0 bases and J by 0 bases, leaving 10 bases between them. Per germline, CDR1 MNHEY and CDR2 SVGAGI.

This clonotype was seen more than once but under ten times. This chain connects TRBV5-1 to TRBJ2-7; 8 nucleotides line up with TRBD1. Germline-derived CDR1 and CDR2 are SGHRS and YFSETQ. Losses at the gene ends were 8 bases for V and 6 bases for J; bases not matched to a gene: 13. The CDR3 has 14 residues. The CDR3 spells CASEEGTGVGEQYF. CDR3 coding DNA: TGCGCCAGTGAAGAAGGGACAGGAGTGGGCGAGCAGTACTTC.

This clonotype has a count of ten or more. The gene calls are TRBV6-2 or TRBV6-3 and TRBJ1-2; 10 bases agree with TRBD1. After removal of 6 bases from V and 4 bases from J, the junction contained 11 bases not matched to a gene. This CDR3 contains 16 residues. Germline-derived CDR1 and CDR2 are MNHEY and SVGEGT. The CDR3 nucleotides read TGTGCCAGCAGATCAACCGGGACAGGGGACTTCTATGGCTACACCTTC. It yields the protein CASRSTGTGDFYGYTF.

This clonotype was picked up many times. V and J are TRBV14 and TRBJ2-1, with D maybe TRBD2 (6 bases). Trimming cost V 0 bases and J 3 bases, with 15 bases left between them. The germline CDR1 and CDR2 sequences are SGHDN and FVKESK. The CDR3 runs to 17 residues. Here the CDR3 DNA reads TGTGCCAGCAGCCAAGATTGGCACTCCGGGGGCTACAATGAGCAGTTCTTC. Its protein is CASSQDWHSGGYNEQFF. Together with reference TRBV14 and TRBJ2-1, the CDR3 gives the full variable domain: EAGVTQFPSHSVIEKGQTVTLRCDPISGHDNLYWYRRVMGKEIKFLLHFVKESKQDESGMPNNRFLAERTGGTYSTLKVQPAELEDSGVYFCASSQDWHSGGYNEQFFGPGTRLTVL.

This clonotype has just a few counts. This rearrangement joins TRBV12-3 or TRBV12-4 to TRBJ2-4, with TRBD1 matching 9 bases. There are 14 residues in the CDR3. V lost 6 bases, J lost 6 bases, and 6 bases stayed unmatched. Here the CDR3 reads CASSETGGINIQYF. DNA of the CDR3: TGTGCCAGCAGCGAGACAGGGGGGATAAACATTCAGTACTTC.

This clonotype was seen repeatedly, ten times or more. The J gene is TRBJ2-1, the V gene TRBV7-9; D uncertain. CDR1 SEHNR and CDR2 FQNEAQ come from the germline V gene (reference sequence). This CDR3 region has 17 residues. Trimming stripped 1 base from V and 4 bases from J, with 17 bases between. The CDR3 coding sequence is TGTGCCAGCAGCTTAGATCAATGGCAATATGCGTACAATGAGCAGTTCTTC. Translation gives CASSLDQWQYAYNEQFF.

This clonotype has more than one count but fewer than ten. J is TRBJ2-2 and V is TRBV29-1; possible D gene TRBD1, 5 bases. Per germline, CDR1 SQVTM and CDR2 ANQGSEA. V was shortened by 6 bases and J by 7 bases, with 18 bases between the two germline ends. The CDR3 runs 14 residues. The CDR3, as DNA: TGCAGCGTGAACAGGTTCCGAGGCGGCGGGGAGCTGTTTTTT. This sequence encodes CSVNRFRGGGELFF.

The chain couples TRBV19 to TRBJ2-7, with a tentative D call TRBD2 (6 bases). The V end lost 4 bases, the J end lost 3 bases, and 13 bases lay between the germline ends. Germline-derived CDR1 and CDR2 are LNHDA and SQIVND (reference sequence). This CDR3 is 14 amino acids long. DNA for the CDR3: TGTGCCAGTAGTAGGGGACTCCGGAACTACGAGCAGTACTTC. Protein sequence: CASSRGLRNYEQYF.

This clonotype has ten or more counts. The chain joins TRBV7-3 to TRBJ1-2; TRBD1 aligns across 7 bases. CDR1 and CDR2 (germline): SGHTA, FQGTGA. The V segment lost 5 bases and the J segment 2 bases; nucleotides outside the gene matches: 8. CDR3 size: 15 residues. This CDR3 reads CASSPRGGPNYGYTF. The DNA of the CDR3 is TGTGCCAGCAGCCCCAGGGGGGGGCCAAACTATGGCTACACCTTC.

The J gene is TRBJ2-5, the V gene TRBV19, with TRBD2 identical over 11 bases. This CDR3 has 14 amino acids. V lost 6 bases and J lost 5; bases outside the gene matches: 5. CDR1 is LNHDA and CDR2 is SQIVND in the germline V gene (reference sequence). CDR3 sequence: CASSLLAGDETQYF. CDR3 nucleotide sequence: TGTGCCAGTAGCTTACTAGCGGGAGATGAGACCCAGTACTTC. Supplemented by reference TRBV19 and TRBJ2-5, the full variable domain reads DGGITQSPKYLFRKEGQNVTLSCEQNLNHDAMYWYRQDPGQGLRLIYYSQIVNDFQKGDIAEGYSVSREKKESFPLTVTSAQKNPTAFYLCASSLLAGDETQYFGPGTRLLVL.

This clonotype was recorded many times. The CDR3 loop is CASSQAGRKAFF. CDR3 DNA: TGCGCCAGCAGCCAAGCGGGGCGTAAAGCTTTCTTT. V usage is TRBV4-1 and J usage is TRBJ1-1, with D perhaps matching TRBD1 (5 bases). Trimming took 1 base from V and 9 from J, leaving 9 bases between them. Germline V lookup: CDR1 MGHRA, CDR2 YSYEKL. This CDR3 is 12 amino acids long.

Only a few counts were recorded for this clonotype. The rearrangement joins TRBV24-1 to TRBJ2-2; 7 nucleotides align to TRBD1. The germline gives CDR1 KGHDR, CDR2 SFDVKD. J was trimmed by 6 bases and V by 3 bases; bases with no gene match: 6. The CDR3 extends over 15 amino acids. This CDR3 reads CATSDATGMSGELFF. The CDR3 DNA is TGTGCCACCAGTGATGCGACAGGGATGTCCGGGGAGCTGTTTTTT.

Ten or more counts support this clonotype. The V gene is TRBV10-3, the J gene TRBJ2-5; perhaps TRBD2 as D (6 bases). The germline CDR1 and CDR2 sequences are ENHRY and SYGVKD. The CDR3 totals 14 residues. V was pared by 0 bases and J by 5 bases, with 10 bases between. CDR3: CAISESTSRETQYF. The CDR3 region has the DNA TGTGCCATCAGTGAGTCCACTAGCCGGGAGACCCAGTACTTC.

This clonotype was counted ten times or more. The CDR3 sequence: CATSRDMTDNEQFF. The CDR3 bases are TGTGCCACCAGCAGAGATATGACGGACAATGAGCAGTTCTTC. This chain links TRBV15 with TRBJ2-1; D remains ambiguous. The CDR3 contains 14 residues. The V gene lost 0 bases and the J gene lost 5 bases, with 8 bases spanning the gap. Germline V gives CDR1 LNHNV, CDR2 YYDKDF (reference sequence). Full variable domain (outside the CDR3, taken from reference TRBV15 and TRBJ2-1): DAMVIQNPRYQVTQFGKPVTLSCSQTLNHNVMYWYQQKSSQAPKLLFHYYDKDFNNEADTPDNFQSRRPNTSFCFLDIRSPGLGDTAMYLCATSRDMTDNEQFFGPGTRLTVL.

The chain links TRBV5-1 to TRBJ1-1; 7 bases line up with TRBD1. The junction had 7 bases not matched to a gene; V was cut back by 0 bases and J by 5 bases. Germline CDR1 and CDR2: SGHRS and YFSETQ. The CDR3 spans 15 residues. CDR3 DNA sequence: TGCGCCAGCAGCTTGGTGGGCAGGGGGAAAACTGAAGCTTTCTTT. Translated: CASSLVGRGKTEAFF.

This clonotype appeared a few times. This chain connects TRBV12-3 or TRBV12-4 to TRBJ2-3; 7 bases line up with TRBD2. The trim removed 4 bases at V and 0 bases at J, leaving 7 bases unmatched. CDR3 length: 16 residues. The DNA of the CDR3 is TGTGCCAGCAGTTCCCCTAGCGGTCCCAGCACAGATACGCAGTATTTT. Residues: CASSSPSGPSTDTQYF.

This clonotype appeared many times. The CDR3 bases are TGTGCCAGCAGCTTCACAAGGACAGAAGCTTTCTTT. Residues: CASSFTRTEAFF. The V and J genes are TRBV7-9 and TRBJ1-1, with D maybe TRBD1 (5 bases). This CDR3 spans 12 amino acids. Per the germline V gene, CDR1 is SEHNR and CDR2 is FQNEAQ (reference sequence). V was trimmed by 3 bases and J by 8 bases, leaving 10 bases between them.

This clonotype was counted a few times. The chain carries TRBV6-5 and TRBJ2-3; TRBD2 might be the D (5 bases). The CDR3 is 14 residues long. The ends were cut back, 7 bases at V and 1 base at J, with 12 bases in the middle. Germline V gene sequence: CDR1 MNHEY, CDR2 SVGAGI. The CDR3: CASTGPGGTDTQYF. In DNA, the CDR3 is TGTGCCAGCACCGGACCCGGGGGCACAGATACGCAGTATTTT.

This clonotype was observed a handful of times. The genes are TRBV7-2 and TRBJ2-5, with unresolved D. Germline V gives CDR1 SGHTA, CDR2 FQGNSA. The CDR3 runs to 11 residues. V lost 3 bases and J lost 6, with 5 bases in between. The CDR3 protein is CASSFGQTQYF. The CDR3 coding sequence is TGTGCCAGCAGCTTTGGACAGACCCAGTACTTC.

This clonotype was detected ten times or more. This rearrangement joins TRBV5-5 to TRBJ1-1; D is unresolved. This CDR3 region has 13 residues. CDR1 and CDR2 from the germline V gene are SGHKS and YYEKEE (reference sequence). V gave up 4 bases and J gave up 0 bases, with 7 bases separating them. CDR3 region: CASSAFVNTEAFF. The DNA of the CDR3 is TGTGCCAGCAGCGCCTTCGTGAACACTGAAGCTTTCTTT.

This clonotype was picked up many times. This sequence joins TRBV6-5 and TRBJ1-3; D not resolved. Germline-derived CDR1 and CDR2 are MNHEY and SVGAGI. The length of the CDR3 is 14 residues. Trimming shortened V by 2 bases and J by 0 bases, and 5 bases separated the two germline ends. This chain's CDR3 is CASSYGVSGNTIYF. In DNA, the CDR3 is TGTGCCAGCAGTTACGGGGTCTCTGGAAACACCATATATTTT.

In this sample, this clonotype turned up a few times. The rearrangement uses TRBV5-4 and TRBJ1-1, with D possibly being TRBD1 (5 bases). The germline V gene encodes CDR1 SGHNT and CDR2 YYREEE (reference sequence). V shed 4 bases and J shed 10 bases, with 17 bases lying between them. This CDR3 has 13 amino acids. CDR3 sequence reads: CASSPGGGNSAFF. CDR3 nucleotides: TGTGCCAGCAGCCCCGGGGGGGGAAACTCAGCTTTCTTT.